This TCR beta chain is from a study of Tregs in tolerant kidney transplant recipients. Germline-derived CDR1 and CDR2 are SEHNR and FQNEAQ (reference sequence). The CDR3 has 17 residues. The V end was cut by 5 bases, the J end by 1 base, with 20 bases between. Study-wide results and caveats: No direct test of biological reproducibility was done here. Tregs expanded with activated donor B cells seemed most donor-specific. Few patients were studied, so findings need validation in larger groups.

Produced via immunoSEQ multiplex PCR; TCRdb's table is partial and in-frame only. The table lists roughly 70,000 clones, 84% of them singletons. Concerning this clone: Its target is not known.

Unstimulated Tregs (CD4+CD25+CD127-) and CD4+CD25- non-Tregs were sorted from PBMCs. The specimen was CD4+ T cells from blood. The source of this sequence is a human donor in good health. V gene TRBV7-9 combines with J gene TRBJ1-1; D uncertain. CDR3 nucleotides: TGTGCCAGCAGCATTCCAAGAAAGGGAATTCCGAACACTGAAGCTTTCTTT. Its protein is CASSIPRKGIPNTEAFF.